A single sample is the source of the 28 T cell receptor beta chains below, sequenced in a study of T cells in Graves' hyperthyroidism and ophthalmopathy. Amplified TCR beta CDR3 regions came from RNA transcripts. The HTBI set primed first-round TCR CDR3 RT-PCR. TCRdb itself ran the multiplex PCR reads through MiXCR, one entry per CDR3 protein. This table holds around 660,000 distinct CDR3 sequences, 45% found once. Sequencing input: peripheral blood or thyroid tissue (not recorded which). The receptors were gathered from an adult man with Graves' disease, either hyperthyroidism or ophthalmopathy (not recorded which).

In regard to this clonotype: Because the CDR3's place on the DNA is in doubt, the DNA is left out and the CDR3 is given as listed by TCRdb. V usage is TRBV14 and J usage is TRBJ1-1. A total of 19 residues make up the CDR3, ends included. Germline values: CDR1 SGHDN, CDR2 FVKESK. The CDR3 region is CASSSSGLLGGKSNTEAFF.

Turning to this clonotype: Germline is not matched at one junction end, which may reflect a read error. The chain has TRBV29-1 and TRBJ1-5, with 9 bases identical to TRBD1. The CDR3 is 15 amino acids. Per germline, CDR1 SQVTM and CDR2 ANQGSEA. The CDR3 bases are TGTGTCAGCAGTCCGACCGGGACAGGGAATCAGCCCCAGCATTTT. It yields the protein CVSSPTGTGNQPQHF.

The table lists this clonotype with a few counts. V is TRBV25-1 and J is TRBJ1-2; D is possibly TRBD1 (5 bases). The CDR3 is made up of 13 amino acids. Germline V gene data show CDR1 as MGHDK and CDR2 as SYGVNS. Trimming stripped 6 bases from V and 9 bases from J, with 17 bases between. CDR3 in DNA: TGTGCCAGCAGCGATCCCGGAGGGGTTCGCTACACCTTC. It codes for CASSDPGGVRYTF.

This clonotype was seen a single time. This rearrangement joins TRBV9 to TRBJ2-7, with D possibly TRBD1 on 6 matching bases. CDR3 size: 14 residues. Germline CDR1 reads SGDLS; CDR2 reads YYNGEE. Trimming removed 4 bases from V and 1 base from J, with 12 bases in between. CDR3 region: CASSRDIPSYEQYF. The CDR3 DNA is TGTGCCAGCAGCCGGGACATCCCATCCTACGAGCAGTACTTC.

The chain links TRBV29-1 to TRBJ1-5; 7 nucleotides agree with TRBD1. This CDR3 has 12 residues. Looked up from germline, CDR1 is SQVTM and CDR2 is ANQGSEA. V gave up 3 bases and J gave up 12 bases; unmatched junction bases: 8. DNA for the CDR3: TGCAGCGTTGAGGACTTGGGGACAGACCAGCATTTT. Its translation is CSVEDLGTDQHF.

The chain links TRBV29-1 to TRBJ1-2; D is possibly TRBD1 (5 bases). Trimming cost V 8 bases and J 1 base, with 17 bases left between them. CDR3 length: 14 amino acids. Germline V gene sequence: CDR1 SQVTM, CDR2 ANQGSEA. This chain's CDR3 is CSQAQGPYNYGYTF. CDR3 bases: TGCAGCCAAGCCCAGGGCCCATATAACTATGGCTACACCTTC.

The CDR3 reads CASSPLLAGRGTQYF. The CDR3 nucleotides read TGTGCCAGCAGCCCACTACTAGCGGGGCGAGGGACCCAGTACTTC. V and J are TRBV14 and TRBJ2-5; TRBD2 matches at 10 bases. The germline V gene encodes CDR1 SGHDN and CDR2 FVKESK. J gave up 7 bases and V 4 bases, and 9 bases lay outside the gene matches. This CDR3 has 15 residues. Variable domain in full (rest from reference TRBV14 and TRBJ2-5): EAGVTQFPSHSVIEKGQTVTLRCDPISGHDNLYWYRRVMGKEIKFLLHFVKESKQDESGMPNNRFLAERTGGTYSTLKVQPAELEDSGVYFCASSPLLAGRGTQYFGPGTRLLVL.

There are a few counts of this clonotype. V gene TRBV10-2 combines with J gene TRBJ1-3; 10 nucleotides align to TRBD1. CDR3 length: 16 residues. Losses at the gene ends were 7 bases for V and 2 bases for J; bases not matched to a gene: 8. Germline V gives CDR1 WSHSY, CDR2 SAAADI. In DNA form, the CDR3 reads TGCGCCAGCATGCCGGGACAGGGGTTTCCTGGAAACACCATATATTTT. Translating gives CASMPGQGFPGNTIYF.

The sample holds many counts of this clonotype. The chain couples TRBV15 to TRBJ2-5, with 10 bases aligning to TRBD1. Per germline, CDR1 LNHNV and CDR2 YYDKDF (reference sequence). The CDR3 has 15 amino acids. With V trimmed by 3 bases and J by 5 bases, 6 bases remained unmatched. In DNA, the CDR3 is TGTGCCACCAGCAGCGTCCGGGGACAGGGGGAGACCCAGTACTTC. It specifies CATSSVRGQGETQYF.

This clonotype has ten or more counts. V and J are TRBV9 and TRBJ1-6; a weak D match, TRBD1 (5 bases). This CDR3 is built from 15 residues. Germline CDR1 reads SGDLS; CDR2 reads YYNGEE. The V gene lost 3 bases and the J gene lost 10 bases, with 17 bases spanning the gap. The CDR3 region is CASSAQGSVASPLHF. The DNA of the CDR3 is TGTGCCAGCAGCGCCCAGGGAAGTGTGGCCTCACCCCTCCACTTT.

V gene TRBV20-1 combines with J gene TRBJ1-6, with a weak D call TRBD1 (5 bases). CDR3 length: 14 residues. The V gene's germline CDR1 is DFQATT and CDR2 SNEGSKA (reference sequence). Trimming left V 3 bases short and J 12 bases short, with 18 bases between. DNA for the CDR3: TGCAGTGCTAGGAGAGGGGCAGGGCGAGAACCCCTCCACTTT. Protein product: CSARRGAGREPLHF.

The V gene is TRBV19, the J gene TRBJ2-6, with TRBD2 as a possible D gene (6 bases). V lost 3 bases to trimming and J lost 1 base, with 16 bases between them. The CDR3 extends over 18 amino acids. Germline lookup yields CDR1 LNHDA and CDR2 SQIVND (reference sequence). The chain's CDR3 is CASSISGRIVSGANVLTF. The CDR3 DNA reads as TGTGCCAGTAGTATTTCCGGGAGAATAGTTTCTGGGGCCAACGTCCTGACTTTC. Variable domain in full (rest from reference TRBV19 and TRBJ2-6): DGGITQSPKYLFRKEGQNVTLSCEQNLNHDAMYWYRQDPGQGLRLIYYSQIVNDFQKGDIAEGYSVSREKKESFPLTVTSAQKNPTAFYLCASSISGRIVSGANVLTFGAGSRLTVL.

J is TRBJ2-2 and V is TRBV5-8, with TRBD2 matching over 8 bases. V dropped 0 bases and J dropped 0; count of bases not matched to a gene: 7. The CDR3 runs to 18 residues. Germline V lookup: CDR1 SGHTS, CDR2 YDEGEE. The CDR3 DNA sequence: TGTGCCAGCAGCTTGGTTGAGCGGGGACTAGCGAACACCGGGGAGCTGTTTTTT. It yields the protein CASSLVERGLANTGELFF.

The J gene is TRBJ2-5, the V gene TRBV6-1; 13 bases align to TRBD2. The germline V gene encodes CDR1 MNHNS and CDR2 SASEGT. The length of the CDR3 is 16 residues. With V trimmed by 8 bases and J by 4 bases, 10 bases remained unmatched. The CDR3 sequence: CASPTGLAGAGETQYF. CDR3 nucleotide sequence: TGTGCCAGCCCCACTGGACTAGCGGGGGCCGGAGAGACCCAGTACTTC.

This rearrangement joins TRBV10-2 to TRBJ1-5; no definite D call. This CDR3 spans 14 amino acids. Per germline, CDR1 WSHSY and CDR2 SAAADI. V was cut by 1 base and J by 0 bases, with 4 bases left in between. The DNA of the CDR3 is TGCGCCAGCAGTGAGTGGGATAGCAATCAGCCCCAGCATTTT. It translates to CASSEWDSNQPQHF.

This clonotype has ten or more counts. V gene TRBV20-1 combines with J gene TRBJ2-7, with 8 bases aligning to TRBD1. The V and J ends lost 3 bases and 1 base, in that order; junction bases with no gene match: 8. Germline V gives CDR1 DFQATT, CDR2 SNEGSKA (reference sequence). This CDR3 region has 15 residues. CDR3 region: CSASADRGPSYEQYF. The CDR3 nucleotides are TGCAGTGCTAGTGCCGACAGGGGTCCTTCCTACGAGCAGTACTTC.

This clonotype occurred a few times. An end of the junction differs from the germline gene, which may be a read error. The V and J genes are TRBV5-1 and TRBJ1-1, with 12 positions matching TRBD1. The CDR3 contains 16 residues. CDR1 and CDR2 (germline): SGHRS, YFSETQ. The chain's CDR3 is CASSLGGTGGPTEAFF. The CDR3 DNA reads as TGTGCCAGCAGCTTAGGCGGGACAGGGGGCCCCACTGAAGCTTTCTTT.

Comment on this clonotype: A much larger clone differs from this one at a single base, so this may be a read error. The chain employs TRBV29-1 and TRBJ1-1; D uncertain. The CDR3 runs to 12 residues. Germline assignment: CDR1 SQVTM and CDR2 ANQGSEA. The V and J ends lost 4 bases and 4 bases respectively, with 10 bases between them. The CDR3 spells CSVAWGGTEAFF. The CDR3 bases are TGCAGCGTTGCATGGGGAGGCACTGAAGCTTTCTTT.

This clonotype has just a few counts. V is TRBV4-1 and J is TRBJ1-1; D may be TRBD1 (5 bases). The CDR3 loop spans 15 amino acids. Germline V gene sequence: CDR1 MGHRA, CDR2 YSYEKL. The germline V and J ends were trimmed by 4 bases and 1 base, with 13 bases remaining between them. The CDR3 loop is CASSPGRQRNTEAFF. The CDR3 nucleotides read TGCGCCAGCAGCCCCGGTCGACAGCGGAACACTGAAGCTTTCTTT.

This clonotype was counted ten times or more. This chain uses TRBV4-1 with TRBJ1-2; D gene uncertain. This CDR3 is 11 amino acids long. Looked up from germline, CDR1 is MGHRA and CDR2 is YSYEKL. V was pared by 6 bases and J by 4 bases, with 6 bases between. CDR3 nucleotide sequence: TGCGCCAGCAGATACAGCTATGGCTACACCTTC. Translating gives CASRYSYGYTF.

The chain carries TRBV19 and TRBJ2-7; maybe TRBD2 (6 bases). CDR3 length equals 14 residues. V lost 1 base, J lost 2 bases, and 9 bases lay in between. Per the germline V gene, CDR1 is LNHDA and CDR2 is SQIVND (reference sequence). The CDR3 loop reads CASSIGRGTYEQYF. The CDR3 DNA is TGTGCCAGTAGTATAGGTCGGGGGACCTACGAGCAGTACTTC.

With regard to this clonotype: This may be a read error, as it is one base from a much larger clone. The final CDR3 position lacks the conserved phenylalanine or tryptophan, pointing to a likely read error. This sequence joins TRBV12-3 or TRBV12-4 and TRBJ2-7, with D hard to call. This CDR3 spans 11 amino acids. Trimming left V 6 bases short and J 6 bases short, with 9 bases between. The CDR3 DNA reads as TGTGCCAGCAGCAACATGGGCGAGCAGTACCTC. It is translated as CASSNMGEQYL.

This clonotype was seen ten or more times. The rearrangement joins TRBV20-1 to TRBJ2-7; 11 bases are shared with TRBD1. Looked up from germline, CDR1 is DFQATT and CDR2 is SNEGSKA (reference sequence). The CDR3 is 14 residues long. Trimming removed 0 bases from V and 5 bases from J; junction bases left unmatched: 3. This chain's CDR3 is CSARDGTGGDEQYF. The CDR3 DNA follows: TGCAGTGCTAGAGACGGGACAGGGGGTGACGAGCAGTACTTC.

This clonotype appeared many times. The chain has TRBV14 and TRBJ2-5, with 9 bases identical to TRBD1. Trimming at V came to 5 bases and at J to 2 bases, leaving 9 bases not matched to a gene. Germline loops: CDR1 SGHDN, CDR2 FVKESK. This CDR3 spans 16 amino acids. The CDR3 DNA is TGTGCCAGCAGCTTACGCGGAGGGACAGGGCAAGAGACCCAGTACTTC. Amino acids: CASSLRGGTGQETQYF.

In its sample, this clonotype was seen a few times. The chain combines TRBV19 with TRBJ1-1, with a tentative D call TRBD1 (5 bases). The V and J ends lost 10 bases and 5 bases respectively, with 11 bases between them. The germline gives CDR1 LNHDA, CDR2 SQIVND (reference sequence). This CDR3 is built from 11 residues. DNA for the CDR3: TGTGCCAACCTGGGGGGGACTGAAGCTTTCTTT. Translation: CANLGGTEAFF.

The chain recombines TRBV2 with TRBJ2-2; the D is unclear. V lost 4 bases to trimming and J lost 9 bases, with 6 bases between them. This CDR3 contains 11 residues. Germline lookup yields CDR1 SNHLY and CDR2 FYNNEI. The CDR3 here is CASSGRRELFF. The CDR3 DNA sequence: TGTGCCAGCAGTGGGCGACGGGAGCTGTTTTTT.

This clonotype was counted at least ten times. V and J are TRBV24-1 and TRBJ1-2; 10 positions match TRBD1. V shed 3 bases and J 8 bases; nucleotides not matched to a gene: 17. Per germline, CDR1 KGHDR and CDR2 SFDVKD. The CDR3 contains 18 residues. Here the CDR3 DNA reads TGTGCCACCAGTGATGCCACCGGGACAGGGGCGTTCCCTTTCGGCTACACCTTC. This translates into CATSDATGTGAFPFGYTF.

J is TRBJ1-2 and V is TRBV7-8; maybe TRBD1 (6 bases). The CDR3 is 15 amino acids. The germline CDR1 and CDR2 sequences are SGHVS and FQNEAQ. Deletions cut 1 base from V and 4 bases from J, with 13 bases between. This CDR3 is CASSLEYRVSYGYTF. The CDR3, as DNA: TGTGCCAGCAGCTTAGAATACAGGGTGAGCTATGGCTACACCTTC.